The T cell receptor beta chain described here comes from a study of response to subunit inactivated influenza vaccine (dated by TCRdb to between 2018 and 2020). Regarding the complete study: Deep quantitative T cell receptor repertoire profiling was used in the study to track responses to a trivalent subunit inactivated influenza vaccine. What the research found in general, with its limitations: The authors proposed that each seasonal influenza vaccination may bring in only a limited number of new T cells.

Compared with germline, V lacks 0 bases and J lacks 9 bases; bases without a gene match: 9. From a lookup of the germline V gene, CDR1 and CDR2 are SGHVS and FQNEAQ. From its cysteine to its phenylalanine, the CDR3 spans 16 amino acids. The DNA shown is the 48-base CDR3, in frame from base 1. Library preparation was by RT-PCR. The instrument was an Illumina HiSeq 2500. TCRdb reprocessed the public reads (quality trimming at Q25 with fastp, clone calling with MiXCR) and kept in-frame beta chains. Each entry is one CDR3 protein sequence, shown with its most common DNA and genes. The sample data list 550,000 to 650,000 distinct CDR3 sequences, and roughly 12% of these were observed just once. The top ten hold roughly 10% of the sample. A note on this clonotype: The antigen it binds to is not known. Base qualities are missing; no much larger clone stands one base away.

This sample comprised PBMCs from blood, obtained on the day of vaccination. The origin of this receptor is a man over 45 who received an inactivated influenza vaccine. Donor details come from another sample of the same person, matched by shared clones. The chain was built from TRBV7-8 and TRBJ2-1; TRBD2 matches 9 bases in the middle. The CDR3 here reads CASSLAGAGGLGEQFF. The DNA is TGTGCCAGCAGCTTAGCCGGCGCGGGGGGGCTGGGTGAGCAGTTCTTC.